One sample yielded the 23 T cell receptor beta chains listed below, sequenced in a study of blood T cell repertoires in COVID-19. TCRdb's table, derived via immunoSEQ multiplex PCR, lists solely in-frame clones and lacks some. The sample contains around 210,000 clones, around 80% of which appear only once. What was sequenced was peripheral blood. The origin of the receptors is a woman of 80 years or more with COVID-19, enrolled during active disease.

In this sample, this clone turned up a few times. V is TRBV19 and J is TRBJ1-2; D gene uncertain. The CDR3 consists of 13 residues. The germline V and J ends were trimmed by 11 bases and 1 base, with 14 bases remaining between them. Germline V lookup: CDR1 LNHDA, CDR2 SQIVND (reference sequence). CDR3 in amino acids: CAGPPPLNYGYTF. The CDR3 nucleotides are TGTGCCGGCCCACCTCCCCTTAACTATGGCTACACCTTC.

The V gene is TRBV6-5, the J gene TRBJ1-4; 7 bases map to TRBD1. The germline CDR1 and CDR2 sequences are MNHEY and SVGAGI. Germline trimming cut 6 bases from V and 3 bases from J; bases unmatched to any gene: 4. The CDR3 consists of 14 residues. The CDR3 coding sequence is TGTGCCAGCAGGCTTGGGACAGCTAATGAAAAACTGTTTTTT. Translating gives CASRLGTANEKLFF.

The genes are TRBV18 and TRBJ2-1; 8 bases align to TRBD2. The CDR3 is 13 residues long. V shed 2 bases and J 9 bases; nucleotides not matched to a gene: 3. Germline CDR1 KGHSH, CDR2 LQKENI. CDR3 coding DNA: TGTGCCAGCTCACCATCGGGGGGGCCTGAGCAGTTCTTC. Translated: CASSPSGGPEQFF.

This sequence joins TRBV25-1 and TRBJ1-2, with D maybe TRBD1 (6 bases). The CDR3 consists of 13 residues. V was shortened by 6 bases and J by 4 bases, with 12 bases between the two germline ends. Per germline, CDR1 MGHDK and CDR2 SYGVNS. The CDR3 nucleotides read TGTGCCAGCAGCTCCGGGACAACCTATGGCTACACCTTC. It codes for CASSSGTTYGYTF.

The chain recombines TRBV5-1 with TRBJ2-5; D is unresolved. V was pared by 1 base and J by 2 bases, with 9 bases between. The germline V gene encodes CDR1 SGHRS and CDR2 YFSETQ. The CDR3 loop spans 14 amino acids. CDR3 DNA: TGCGCCAGCAGCTTGTGGGTCGGGCAAGAGACCCAGTACTTC. Its protein is CASSLWVGQETQYF.

The J gene is TRBJ2-5, the V gene TRBV19; perhaps TRBD2 as D (6 bases). Germline V lookup: CDR1 LNHDA, CDR2 SQIVND (reference sequence). Trimming left V 9 bases short and J 1 base short, with 12 bases between. This CDR3 is 13 amino acids long. The CDR3 DNA follows: TGTGCCAGCCGCCGGGAGTCCCAAGAGACCCAGTACTTC. Translated, it gives CASRRESQETQYF. Supplemented by reference TRBV19 and TRBJ2-5, the full variable domain reads DGGITQSPKYLFRKEGQNVTLSCEQNLNHDAMYWYRQDPGQGLRLIYYSQIVNDFQKGDIAEGYSVSREKKESFPLTVTSAQKNPTAFYLCASRRESQETQYFGPGTRLLVL.

The CDR3 loop reads CASSEGGLGTYEQYF. The CDR3, as DNA: TGTGCCAGCAGTGAAGGTGGACTTGGGACCTACGAGCAGTACTTC. This chain connects TRBV2 to TRBJ2-7; maybe TRBD2 (5 bases). Trimming shortened V by 1 base and J by 2 bases, and 12 bases separated the two germline ends. The CDR3 consists of 15 residues. The V gene's germline CDR1 is SNHLY and CDR2 FYNNEI.

This clone showed up just a few times. The CDR3 sequence is CASSLEGASGRWAGELFF. CDR3 nucleotides: TGTGCCAGCAGCTTAGAGGGGGCTAGCGGGAGATGGGCCGGGGAGCTGTTTTTT. The chain links TRBV11-3 to TRBJ2-2; 10 nucleotides match TRBD2. V dropped 0 bases and J dropped 6; count of bases not matched to a gene: 10. The CDR3 runs 18 residues. Germline CDR1 SGHNT, CDR2 YENEEA. Filled out from reference TRBV11-3 and TRBJ2-2, the complete variable domain reads EAGVVQSPRYKIIEKKQPVAFWCNPISGHNTLYWYLQNLGQGPELLIRYENEEAVDDSQLPKDRFSAERLKGVDSTLKIQPAELGDSAVYLCASSLEGASGRWAGELFFGEGSRLTVL.

The V gene is TRBV5-1, the J gene TRBJ2-3, with a tentative D call TRBD2 (5 bases). The CDR3 is made up of 14 amino acids. Germline V gene sequence: CDR1 SGHRS, CDR2 YFSETQ. Trimming pared 6 bases from V and 2 bases from J, leaving 13 bases between. The CDR3 region is CASKRAEITDTQYF. The CDR3 DNA is TGCGCCAGCAAGAGGGCGGAGATCACAGATACGCAGTATTTT.

The J gene is TRBJ1-5, the V gene TRBV19, with a possible D match to TRBD1 (5 bases). Per the germline V gene, CDR1 is LNHDA and CDR2 is SQIVND (reference sequence). Trimming shortened V by 7 bases and J by 1 base, and 14 bases separated the two germline ends. CDR3 length: 15 amino acids. The DNA of the CDR3 is TGTGCCAGTACGGCGGGGTGGGGGAGCAATCAGCCCCAGCATTTT. This translates into CASTAGWGSNQPQHF.

The gene calls are TRBV19 and TRBJ1-5, with D tentatively TRBD1 (5 bases). The CDR3 has 16 residues. Germline lookup yields CDR1 LNHDA and CDR2 SQIVND (reference sequence). Trimming removed 5 bases from V and 4 bases from J, with 18 bases in between. In DNA form, the CDR3 reads TGTGCCAGTAGTCCCCCGGGAGGATGGGGGAATCAGCCCCAGCATTTT. It specifies CASSPPGGWGNQPQHF.

The rearrangement uses TRBV19 and TRBJ2-3; 8 nucleotides align to TRBD2. The CDR3 spans 14 residues. Germline V gene lookup returns CDR1 LNHDA and CDR2 SQIVND (reference sequence). Trimming removed 6 bases from V and 6 bases from J; junction bases left unmatched: 8. The CDR3 region is CASRRRGGDDTQYF. The CDR3 DNA follows: TGTGCCAGTAGACGACGGGGGGGTGATGATACGCAGTATTTT.

The chain links TRBV13 to TRBJ1-1; D gene uncertain. This CDR3 has 11 amino acids. The ends were cut back, 5 bases at V and 1 base at J, with 2 bases in the middle. CDR1 and CDR2 from the germline V gene are PRHDT and FYEKMQ (reference sequence). In DNA form, the CDR3 reads TGTGCCAGCAGCCGGAACACTGAAGCTTTCTTT. Amino acid sequence: CASSRNTEAFF.

This clone was picked up a small number of times. The J gene is TRBJ2-1, the V gene TRBV10-1; tentatively, D is TRBD1 (5 bases). V was pared by 6 bases and J by 2 bases, with 17 bases between. Germline loops: CDR1 WNHNN, CDR2 SYGVQD (reference sequence). The CDR3 totals 16 residues. CDR3 loop: CASRVDTNEPYNEQFF. The CDR3 DNA follows: TGCGCCAGCAGGGTGGACACCAACGAGCCCTACAATGAGCAGTTCTTC.

This clone came up once. The genes are TRBV19 and TRBJ1-5, with 8 nucleotides matching TRBD1. This CDR3 has 19 residues. Germline V gene data show CDR1 as LNHDA and CDR2 as SQIVND (reference sequence). V shed 4 bases, J shed 1 base, and the junction held 15 bases outside the gene matches. The CDR3 coding sequence is TGTGCCAGTAGTACCGGGACAGGAACCCTCTATTCCAGCAATCAGCCCCAGCATTTT. As protein: CASSTGTGTLYSSNQPQHF. The variable domain in full, completed from reference TRBV19 and TRBJ1-5, reads DGGITQSPKYLFRKEGQNVTLSCEQNLNHDAMYWYRQDPGQGLRLIYYSQIVNDFQKGDIAEGYSVSREKKESFPLTVTSAQKNPTAFYLCASSTGTGTLYSSNQPQHFGDGTRLSIL.

The gene calls are TRBV5-4 and TRBJ2-2; D is possibly TRBD2 (6 bases). Looked up from germline, CDR1 is SGHNT and CDR2 is YYREEE (reference sequence). Deletions cut 4 bases from V and 5 bases from J, with 9 bases between. CDR3 length: 13 amino acids. The CDR3 DNA reads TGTGCCAGCAGCCAGGCGGGGACCGGGGAGCTGTTTTTT. Translation: CASSQAGTGELFF.

Concerning this clone itself: An end of the junction does not agree with germline; a read error may underlie this. This chain uses TRBV7-7 with TRBJ2-1; 7 nucleotides agree with TRBD1. The CDR3 is 14 amino acids. Germline CDR1 is SSHAT and CDR2 is FNYEAQ (reference sequence). Here the CDR3 reads CASSPGTANNEQFF. CDR3 coding DNA: TGTGCTAGCAGCCCAGGGACAGCCAACAATGAGCAGTTCTTC.

The CDR3 DNA sequence: TGTGCCAGCTCACCGGCGGGGAATGGAAACACCATATATTTT. As protein: CASSPAGNGNTIYF. This sequence joins TRBV18 and TRBJ1-3; D is unresolved. The ends were cut back, 3 bases at V and 3 bases at J, with 9 bases in the middle. CDR1 KGHSH and CDR2 LQKENI come from the germline V gene. The length of the CDR3 is 14 residues.

This clone was recorded only once. The chain couples TRBV24-1 to TRBJ2-6; tentatively, D is TRBD2 (5 bases). The CDR3 covers 16 residues. CDR1 is KGHDR and CDR2 is SFDVKD in the germline V gene. V dropped 4 bases and J dropped 4 bases, with 13 bases sitting between them. The CDR3 here is CATSDPDTGGANVLTF. CDR3 in DNA: TGTGCCACCAGTGACCCCGACACGGGAGGGGCCAACGTCCTGACTTTC.

CDR3 loop: CASSQVLDTQYF. The CDR3 nucleotides read TGTGCCAGCAGCCAAGTACTGGATACGCAGTATTTT. The V gene is TRBV14, the J gene TRBJ2-3; D unclear. This CDR3 has 12 residues. Germline loops: CDR1 SGHDN, CDR2 FVKESK. V was cut by 1 base and J by 6 bases, with 5 bases left in between.

This clone was counted once. The chain recombines TRBV6-2 or TRBV6-3 with TRBJ1-6; D gene unclear. The CDR3 is made up of 15 amino acids. Per germline, CDR1 MNHEY and CDR2 SVGEGT. Trimming stripped 1 base from V and 10 bases from J, with 14 bases between. The CDR3, as DNA: TGTGCCAGCAGTTACTGGCGGGGTTCGGACTCACCCCTCCACTTT. Protein product: CASSYWRGSDSPLHF.

This chain links TRBV18 with TRBJ2-3, with TRBD2 matching over 7 bases. Looked up from germline, CDR1 is KGHSH and CDR2 is LQKENI. The CDR3 runs to 14 residues. V was clipped by 5 bases and J by 5 bases; unmatched bases: 7. CDR3 loop: CASSAGERGDTQYF. The CDR3 DNA reads as TGTGCCAGCTCAGCGGGGGAACGGGGAGATACGCAGTATTTT.

The chain carries TRBV7-2 and TRBJ2-7; 7 positions agree with TRBD1. V trimming: 4 bases; J trimming: 6 bases; junction bases outside the gene matches: 6. CDR3 length: 13 amino acids. Germline V CDR1 and CDR2: SGHTA, FQGNSA. CDR3 sequence: CASSSTGKGEQYF. DNA of the CDR3: TGTGCCAGCAGCTCGACAGGGAAAGGCGAGCAGTACTTC.